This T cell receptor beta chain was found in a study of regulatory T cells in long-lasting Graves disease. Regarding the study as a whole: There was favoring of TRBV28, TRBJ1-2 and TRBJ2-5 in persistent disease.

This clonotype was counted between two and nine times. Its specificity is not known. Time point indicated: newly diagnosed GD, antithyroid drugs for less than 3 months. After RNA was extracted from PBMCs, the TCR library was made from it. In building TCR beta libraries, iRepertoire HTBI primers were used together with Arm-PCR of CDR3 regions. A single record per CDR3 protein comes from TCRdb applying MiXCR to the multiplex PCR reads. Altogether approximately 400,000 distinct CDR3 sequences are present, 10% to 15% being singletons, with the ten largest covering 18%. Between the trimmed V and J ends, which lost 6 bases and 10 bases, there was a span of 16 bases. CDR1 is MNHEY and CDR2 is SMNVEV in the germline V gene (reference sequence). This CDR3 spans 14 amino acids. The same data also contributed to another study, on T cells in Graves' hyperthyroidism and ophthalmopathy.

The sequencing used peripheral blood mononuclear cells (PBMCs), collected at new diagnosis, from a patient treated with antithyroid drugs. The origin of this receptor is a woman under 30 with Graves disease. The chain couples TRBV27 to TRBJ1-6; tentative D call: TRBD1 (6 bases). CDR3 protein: CASSPRGAESPLHF. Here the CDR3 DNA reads TGTGCCAGCAGCCCTCGGGGGGCAGAGTCACCCCTCCACTTT.